Listed below are T cell receptor beta chains from one sample, sequenced in a study of CD8 T cells in Susac syndrome. TCRdb called the immunoSEQ multiplex PCR reads again in MiXCR, with one record for every CDR3 protein. This table has over 100,000 distinct CDR3 sequences, under 96% appearing once. Sequenced input: CD4+ T cells from PBMCs. Receptors originate from a human donor with Susac syndrome. Each CDR3 is given with its conserved first and last residue.

TRBV29-1,TRBJ1-2,CSVATSNYGYTF
TRBV6-1,TRBJ2-2,CASSGHRDRDTAELFF
TRBV20-1,TRBJ1-1,CSAGRGFLVGEAFF
TRBV29-1,TRBJ2-2,CSAGQGTGELFF
TRBV29-1,TRBJ1-1,CSVEGRQAEREAFF
TRBV25-1,TRBJ1-2,CASSVTSNYGYTF
TRBV30,TRBJ1-1,CAWGDAPKNTEAFF
TRBV5-4,TRBJ2-5,CASSGGGTGVETQYF
TRBV18,TRBJ2-7,CASSPSLRRGTYEQYF
TRBV9,TRBJ2-1,CASSGWGSGSGEQFF
TRBV30,TRBJ2-1,CAWSDYNEQFF
TRBV5-1,TRBJ2-5,CASRTGGGQETQYF
TRBV7-2,TRBJ1-1,CASSLGGENTEAFF
TRBV5-4,TRBJ2-3,CASSTGLGAQYF
TRBV2,TRBJ1-5,CASSESTSNQPQHF
TRBV5-1,TRBJ2-3,CASSAVDERTDTQYF
TRBV29-1,TRBJ1-2,CSVEGTGSVSYTF
TRBV5-1,TRBJ2-1,CASSLNSDNEQFF
TRBV29-1,TRBJ2-7,CSVVSGFEGGEQYF
TRBV20-1,TRBJ2-7,CSAKRTTYEQYF
TRBV7-9,TRBJ2-5,CASSPGAGQETQYF
TRBV18,TRBJ2-1,CASSPLTYNEQFF